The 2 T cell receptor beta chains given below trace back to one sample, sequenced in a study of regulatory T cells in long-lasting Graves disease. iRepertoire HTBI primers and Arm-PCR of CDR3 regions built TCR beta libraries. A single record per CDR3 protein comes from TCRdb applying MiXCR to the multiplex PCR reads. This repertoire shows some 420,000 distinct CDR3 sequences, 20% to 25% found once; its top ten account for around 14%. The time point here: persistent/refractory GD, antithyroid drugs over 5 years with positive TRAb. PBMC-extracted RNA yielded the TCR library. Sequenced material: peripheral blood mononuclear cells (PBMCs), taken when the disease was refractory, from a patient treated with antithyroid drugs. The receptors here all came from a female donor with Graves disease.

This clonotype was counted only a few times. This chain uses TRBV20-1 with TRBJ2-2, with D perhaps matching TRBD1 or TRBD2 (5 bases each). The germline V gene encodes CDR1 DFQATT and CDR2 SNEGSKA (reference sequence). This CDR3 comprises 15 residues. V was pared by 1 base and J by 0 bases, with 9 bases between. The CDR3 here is CSARGPGPNTGELFF. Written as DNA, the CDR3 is TGCAGTGCTAGAGGACCGGGGCCGAACACCGGGGAGCTGTTTTTT.

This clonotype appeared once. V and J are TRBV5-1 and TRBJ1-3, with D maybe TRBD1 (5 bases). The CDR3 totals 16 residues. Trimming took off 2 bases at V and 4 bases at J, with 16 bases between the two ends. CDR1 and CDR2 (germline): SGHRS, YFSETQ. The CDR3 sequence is CASSFDSNEVGNTIYF. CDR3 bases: TGCGCCAGCAGCTTTGACAGTAACGAAGTCGGAAACACCATATATTTT.